Listed below are T cell receptor beta chains from one sample, sequenced in a study of identical twins. MiXCR, applied by TCRdb to the 5' RACE reads, yields one record per CDR3 protein. The table shows about 490,000 distinct CDR3 sequences, with 12% to 15% occurring only once. In addition, the sample was reused for a study of yellow fever vaccine responses in identical twins.

Material for sequencing was CD4+ T cells sorted from blood. The receptors here all came from a young woman in good health. The conserved cysteine and the conserved F or W are not part of the CDR3 here. The order of the fields is clone size, V gene, CDR3 protein. Clone size, where shown, is once, few, many, or a class for clones that have expanded.

>few|TRBV5-1
ASSNPGRRSSYNEQF
>few|TRBV24-1
ATSDARGTNTEAF
>few|TRBV20-1
SAITGGEFHEQF
>.|TRBV5-1
ASSLRWSRGLETQY
>few|TRBV5-5
ASSGDGGGTYNEQF
>.|TRBV3-1
ASSQEDVRISGANVLT
>.|TRBV2
ASRRTQETQY
>.|TRBV5-1
ASSLMASKTSSDTQY
>few|TRBV28
ASSQGQFVGYTEAF
>few|TRBV28
ASRRDSTNQPQH
>.|TRBV7-8
ASSSLAGGPGTGELF
>few|TRBV24-1
ATSDPLARETQY
>.|TRBV7-2
ASSQDSPHTYEQY
>.|TRBV7-8
ASSLLSLTSNQPQH
>.|TRBV20-1
SAVGLGHNEQF
>few|TRBV9
ASSVIAGFYNEQF
>.|TRBV2
ASSVQESQPQH
>.|TRBV20-1
SATGLYYEQY
>.|TRBV14
ASSQEGYRNEKLF
>few|TRBV5-1
ASSLDRGRRETQY
>.|TRBV20-1
SATSGTGAEAF
>few|TRBV3-1
ASRQGSAEAF
>few|TRBV7-8
ASSLGPSGIVTDTQY
>.|TRBV4-1
ASSQGLAGANTGELF
>few|TRBV2
ASSDSGIAGTIY
>.|TRBV20-1
SARDPSRGMANSPLH
>few|TRBV24-1
ATSDLTSGIDDEQF
>few|TRBV6-1
ASSLTGTKLQMNTEAF
>few|TRBV5-1
ASSFTGEIYEQY
>.|TRBV5-1
ASSGGTGGQSHGYT
>few|TRBV4-1
ASSPGLAGGGPKNIQY
>few|TRBV19
ASSIRVSTDTQY
>many|TRBV5-1
ASSLVGTGLNEQF
>few|TRBV28
ASSFDRGLTEKLF
>many|TRBV10-3
AISSGGETQY
>.|TRBV28
ASSLLSGSRDNEQF
>few|TRBV11-2
ASSPGQGTKAF
>few|TRBV4-1
ASSQDLIFVSLRGYT
>.|TRBV10-3
ATWGVGTDTQY
>.|TRBV5-1
ASNPLGGSETQY
>few|TRBV18
ASSRPGQGANSEKLF
>.|TRBV28
ASRDSTNEKLF
>.|TRBV6-1
ASSRGGSSEQF
>.|TRBV9
ASSPGLAGGPEQF
>.|TRBV5-5
ASSSPRGVNTGELF
>once|TRBV19
ASSPRTANIQY
>.|TRBV10-3
AISPGGTGSNQPQH
>.|TRBV5-1
ASSFDRIDEKLF
>.|TRBV20-1
SAPDLKNTDTQY
>few|TRBV27
ASRPTGTGYEAF
>.|TRBV9
ASSADGRSPSYEQY
>.|TRBV20-1
SALGGVGNIQY
>few|TRBV5-6
ASSYRDRPQETQY
>.|TRBV20-1
SASRLAGGDTQY